A single sample is the source of the 19 T cell receptor beta chains below, sequenced in a study of post-analysis software for immune sequencing data. General study findings and limits: Patients carried roughly 5 TRBV segments more frequently than controls did, and TRBV5-6, TRBV5-1 and TRBV20-1 were among them.

Their specific antigens are unknown. Unique molecular identifiers tagged the TCR beta cDNA libraries. TCRdb reprocessed the PCR reads with MiXCR, giving one entry per CDR3 protein. The repertoire consists of around 400,000 distinct CDR3 sequences, with less than 40% occurring once and the leading ten covering around an eighth. Specimen: blood. The receptors here all came from a girl between 5 and 17 years old with multiple sclerosis.

The CDR3 loop is CASSYSERTGNQPQHF. The CDR3 nucleotides read TGTGCCAGCAGTTACTCTGAAAGAACTGGCAATCAGCCCCAGCATTTT. The gene calls are TRBV6-2 or TRBV6-3 and TRBJ1-5; D not certain. CDR1 is MNHEY and CDR2 is SVGEGT in the germline V gene. V gave up 0 bases and J gave up 2 bases, with 11 bases separating them. The CDR3 totals 16 residues.

The chain combines TRBV6-1 with TRBJ2-1; a possible D gene is TRBD1 (5 bases). CDR1 is MNHNS and CDR2 is SASEGT in the germline V gene. Trimming removed 4 bases at V and 8 bases at J, with 9 bases between. This CDR3 contains 12 residues. The CDR3, as DNA: TGTGCCAGCAGTGGGTCCAGGGATGAGCAGTTCTTC. It yields the protein CASSGSRDEQFF.

J is TRBJ1-5 and V is TRBV7-2; D gene uncertain. CDR1 is SGHTA and CDR2 is FQGNSA in the germline V gene. The CDR3 has 15 amino acids. The V and J ends lost 3 bases and 3 bases respectively, with 12 bases between them. In DNA, the CDR3 is TGTGCCAGCAGCTTTGAAGGTTGGTTCAATCAGCCCCAGCATTTT. Translated, it gives CASSFEGWFNQPQHF.

This clonotype was counted a few times. This chain joins TRBV11-2 and TRBJ2-1; possible D gene TRBD2, 6 bases. Germline V CDR1 and CDR2: SGHAT, FQNNGV. There are 13 residues in the CDR3. V lost 2 bases and J lost 8, with 10 bases in between. CDR3 sequence reads: CASSLRPGDEQFF. In nucleotides, the CDR3 is TGTGCCAGCAGCTTACGGCCGGGGGATGAGCAGTTCTTC.

The chain combines TRBV20-1 with TRBJ2-5; D unresolved. Germline V CDR1 and CDR2: DFQATT, SNEGSKA (reference sequence). V lost 3 bases to trimming and J lost 2 bases, with 7 bases between them. There are 12 residues in the CDR3. CDR3 DNA: TGCAGTGCTAGGGGCTTACAAGAGACCCAGTACTTC. Translated, it gives CSARGLQETQYF.

This chain connects TRBV4-2 to TRBJ2-2; a possible D gene is TRBD2 (6 bases). This CDR3 comprises 16 residues. V lost 0 bases and J 5 bases, leaving 13 bases between the germline ends. Germline CDR1 reads LGHNA; CDR2 reads YNFKEQ. In DNA form, the CDR3 reads TGTGCCAGCAGCCAAGATTGGGGGGAATTTACCGGGGAGCTGTTTTTT. Protein: CASSQDWGEFTGELFF.

This clonotype showed up just a few times. This chain uses TRBV4-1 with TRBJ2-1; either TRBD1 or TRBD2 may fit D (5 bases each). The germline V and J ends were trimmed by 0 bases and 7 bases, with 13 bases remaining between them. This CDR3 region has 15 residues. In germline, CDR1 is MGHRA, CDR2 YSYEKL. CDR3 nucleotide sequence: TGCGCCAGCAGCCAAGAGGGGGACGGATCTAATGAGCAGTTCTTC. This codes for CASSQEGDGSNEQFF.

The chain employs TRBV18 and TRBJ2-5; D uncertain. V dropped 0 bases and J dropped 5 bases, with 7 bases sitting between them. CDR1 KGHSH and CDR2 LQKENI come from the germline V gene. This CDR3 is 13 amino acids long. CDR3 DNA sequence: TGTGCCAGCTCACCACCGAGTGGGGAGACCCAGTACTTC. Translation: CASSPPSGETQYF.

This clonotype turned up a few times. The chain has TRBV14 and TRBJ2-7; 7 bases agree with TRBD1. Trimming removed 3 bases from V and 3 bases from J; junction bases left unmatched: 8. The CDR3 covers 15 residues. Germline values: CDR1 SGHDN, CDR2 FVKESK. The CDR3 coding sequence is TGTGCCAGCAGCCAGGCTCACAGGGGCGACTACGAGCAGTACTTC. Translated, it gives CASSQAHRGDYEQYF.

This rearrangement joins TRBV7-2 to TRBJ2-3; no clear D gene. This CDR3 is built from 15 residues. Trimming stripped 5 bases from V and 2 bases from J, with 14 bases between. Germline CDR1 SGHTA, CDR2 FQGNSA. CDR3 sequence (DNA): TGTGCCAGCAGCCCGCGACAACAGCTCACAGATACGCAGTATTTT. Its protein product is CASSPRQQLTDTQYF.

CDR3 in amino acids: CASSSQTGGGEKLFF. CDR3 sequence (DNA): TGTGCCAGCAGCTCACAAACAGGGGGTGGGGAAAAACTGTTTTTT. The chain is built from TRBV7-2 and TRBJ1-4, with 8 bases identical to TRBD1. The junction had 9 bases not matched to a gene; V was cut back by 4 bases and J by 8 bases. The CDR3 is 15 amino acids. Germline values: CDR1 SGHTA, CDR2 FQGNSA.

In this sample, this clonotype turned up a few times. The DNA for the CDR3 is TGTGCCAGCAGCTTCTGGCAGTATAATTCACCCCTCCACTTT. This codes for CASSFWQYNSPLHF. This chain connects TRBV5-6 to TRBJ1-6; D is unresolved. CDR1 SGHDT and CDR2 YYEEEE come from the germline V gene. Trimming cost V 2 bases and J 4 bases, with 7 bases left between them. The CDR3 extends over 14 amino acids.

The chain has TRBV20-1 and TRBJ2-7, with TRBD2 as a possible D gene (5 bases). This CDR3 comprises 13 residues. The V end lost 1 base, the J end lost 1 base, and 8 bases lay between the germline ends. CDR1 is DFQATT, CDR2 SNEGSKA, per germline (reference sequence). The CDR3 DNA is TGCAGTGCTAGAGGAGGGCTATCCTACGAGCAGTACTTC. Translation gives CSARGGLSYEQYF.

The V and J genes are TRBV6-5 and TRBJ2-3; a weak D match, TRBD2 (6 bases). Trimming removed 2 bases from V and 8 bases from J, with 14 bases in between. The CDR3 consists of 14 residues. Germline CDR1 reads MNHEY; CDR2 reads SVGAGI. The CDR3 protein is CASSYREAGSTQYF. CDR3 sequence (DNA): TGTGCCAGCAGTTACCGTGAGGCCGGGAGTACGCAGTATTTT.

The CDR3: CASSFESSYEQYF. The CDR3 DNA is TGTGCCAGCAGCTTCGAAAGCTCCTACGAGCAGTACTTC. This chain uses TRBV11-1 with TRBJ2-7; D unresolved. Germline V gene sequence: CDR1 SGHAT, CDR2 FQDESV (reference sequence). This CDR3 has 13 amino acids. The V end was cut by 3 bases, the J end by 0 bases, with 6 bases between.

The chain couples TRBV4-3 to TRBJ2-1; 10 positions agree with TRBD2. The J segment lost 5 bases and the V segment lost 1 base, leaving 2 bases of the junction unmatched. The CDR3 is made up of 15 amino acids. In germline, CDR1 is LGHNA, CDR2 YSLEER. The CDR3 coding sequence is TGCGCCAGCAGCCAAGGGCTAGCGGGGGACAATGAGCAGTTCTTC. It specifies CASSQGLAGDNEQFF.

This chain connects TRBV5-1 to TRBJ1-1, with 11 bases identical to TRBD1. V was pared by 6 bases and J by 5 bases, with 6 bases of the junction left unmatched. The length of the CDR3 is 14 residues. The germline CDR1 and CDR2 sequences are SGHRS and YFSETQ. The CDR3 protein is CASNPGTGGTEAFF. DNA of the CDR3: TGCGCCAGCAACCCCGGGACAGGGGGTACTGAAGCTTTCTTT.

The CDR3 bases are TGTGCCAGCAGCCGACCGGGACTCACCTACGAGCAGTACTTC. It codes for CASSRPGLTYEQYF. The rearrangement joins TRBV3-1 to TRBJ2-5, with D possibly being TRBD2 (6 bases). The J call may not be correct, given that the DNA end is closer to TRBJ2-7. Germline-derived CDR1 and CDR2 are LGHDT and YNNKEL (reference sequence). The CDR3 is 14 amino acids.

The chain combines TRBV7-6 with TRBJ2-3; 14 bases agree with TRBD2. Germline lookup yields CDR1 SGHVS and CDR2 FNYEAQ. The CDR3 is made up of 15 amino acids. The V segment lost 5 bases and the J segment 4 bases; nucleotides outside the gene matches: 2. The CDR3 DNA sequence: TGTGCCAGCAGCCAGACTAGCGGGGGGGCAGATACGCAGTATTTT. This translates into CASSQTSGGADTQYF.